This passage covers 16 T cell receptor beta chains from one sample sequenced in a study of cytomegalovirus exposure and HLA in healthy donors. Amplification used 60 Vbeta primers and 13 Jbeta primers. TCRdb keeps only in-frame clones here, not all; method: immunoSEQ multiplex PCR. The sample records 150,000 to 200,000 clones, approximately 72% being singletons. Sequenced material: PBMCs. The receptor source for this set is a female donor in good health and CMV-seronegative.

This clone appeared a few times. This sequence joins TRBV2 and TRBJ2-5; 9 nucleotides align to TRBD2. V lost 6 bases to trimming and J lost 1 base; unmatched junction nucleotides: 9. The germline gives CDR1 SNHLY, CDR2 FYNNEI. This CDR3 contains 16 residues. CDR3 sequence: CASSPLAGPFQETQYF. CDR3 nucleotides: TGTGCCAGCAGCCCTCTAGCGGGACCCTTCCAAGAGACCCAGTACTTC.

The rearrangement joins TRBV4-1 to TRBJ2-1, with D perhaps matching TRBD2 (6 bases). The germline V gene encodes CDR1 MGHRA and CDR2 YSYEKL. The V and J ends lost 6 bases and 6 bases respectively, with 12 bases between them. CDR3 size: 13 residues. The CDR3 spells CASSFTGSNEQFF. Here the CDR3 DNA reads TGCGCCAGCAGTTTCACCGGGAGCAATGAGCAGTTCTTC.

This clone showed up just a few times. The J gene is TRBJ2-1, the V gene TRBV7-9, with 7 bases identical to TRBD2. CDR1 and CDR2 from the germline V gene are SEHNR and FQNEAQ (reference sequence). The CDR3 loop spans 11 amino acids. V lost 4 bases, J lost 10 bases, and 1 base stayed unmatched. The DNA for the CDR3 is TGTGCCAGCAGCTATAGCGGGGAGCAGTTCTTC. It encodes CASSYSGEQFF.

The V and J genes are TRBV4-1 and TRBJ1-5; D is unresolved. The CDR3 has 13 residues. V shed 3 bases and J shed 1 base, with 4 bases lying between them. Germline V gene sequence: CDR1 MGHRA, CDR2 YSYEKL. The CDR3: CASSHQSNQPQHF. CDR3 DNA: TGCGCCAGCAGCCACCAGAGCAATCAGCCCCAGCATTTT.

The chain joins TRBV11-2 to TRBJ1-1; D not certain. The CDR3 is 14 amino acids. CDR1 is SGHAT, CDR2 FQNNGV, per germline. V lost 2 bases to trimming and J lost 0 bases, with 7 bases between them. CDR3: CASSLLAVNTEAFF. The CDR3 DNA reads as TGTGCCAGCAGCTTATTGGCAGTGAACACTGAAGCTTTCTTT.

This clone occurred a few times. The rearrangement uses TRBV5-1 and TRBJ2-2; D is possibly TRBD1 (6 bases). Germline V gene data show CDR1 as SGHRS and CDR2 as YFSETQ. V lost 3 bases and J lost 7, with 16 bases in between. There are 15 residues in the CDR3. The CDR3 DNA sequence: TGCGCCAGCAGCTCTACAGGGTTCGACAGCGGGGAGCTGTTTTTT. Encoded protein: CASSSTGFDSGELFF.

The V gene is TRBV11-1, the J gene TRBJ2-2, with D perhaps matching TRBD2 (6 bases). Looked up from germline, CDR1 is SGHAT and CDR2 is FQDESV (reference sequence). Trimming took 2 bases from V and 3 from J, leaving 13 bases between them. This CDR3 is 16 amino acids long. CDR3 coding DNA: TGTGCCAGCAGCTTAAACTCCGGGACTGACACCGGGGAGCTGTTTTTT. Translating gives CASSLNSGTDTGELFF.

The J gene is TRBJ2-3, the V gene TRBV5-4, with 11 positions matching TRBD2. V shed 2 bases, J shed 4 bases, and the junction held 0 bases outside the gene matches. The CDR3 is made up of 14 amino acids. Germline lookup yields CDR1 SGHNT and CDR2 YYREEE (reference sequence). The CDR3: CASSFSGGADTQYF. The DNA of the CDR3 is TGTGCCAGCAGCTTTAGCGGGGGGGCAGATACGCAGTATTTT.

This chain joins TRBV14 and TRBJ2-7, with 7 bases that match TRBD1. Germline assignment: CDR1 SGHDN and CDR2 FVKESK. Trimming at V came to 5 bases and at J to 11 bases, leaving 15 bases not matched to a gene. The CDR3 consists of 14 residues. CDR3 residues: CASSSDRAAIIKYF. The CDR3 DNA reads TGTGCCAGCAGCTCAGACAGGGCGGCGATCATCAAGTACTTC.

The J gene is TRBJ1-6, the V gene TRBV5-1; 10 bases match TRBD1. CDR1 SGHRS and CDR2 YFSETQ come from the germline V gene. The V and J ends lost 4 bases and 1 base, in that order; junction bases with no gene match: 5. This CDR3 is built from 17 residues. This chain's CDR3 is CASSPGTGDSYNSPLHF. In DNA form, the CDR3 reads TGCGCCAGCAGCCCGGGGACAGGGGATTCCTATAATTCACCCCTCCACTTT.

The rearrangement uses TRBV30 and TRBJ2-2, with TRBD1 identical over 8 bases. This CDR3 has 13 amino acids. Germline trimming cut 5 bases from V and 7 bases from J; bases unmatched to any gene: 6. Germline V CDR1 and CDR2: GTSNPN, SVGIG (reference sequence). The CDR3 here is CAWGQGKGGELFF. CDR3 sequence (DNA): TGTGCCTGGGGACAGGGCAAGGGCGGGGAGCTGTTTTTT. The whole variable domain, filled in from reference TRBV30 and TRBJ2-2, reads SQTIHQWPATLVQPVGSPLSLECTVEGTSNPNLYWYRQAAGRGLQLLFYSVGIGQISSEVPQNLSASRPQDRQFILSSKKLLLSDSGFYLCAWGQGKGGELFFGEGSRLTVL.

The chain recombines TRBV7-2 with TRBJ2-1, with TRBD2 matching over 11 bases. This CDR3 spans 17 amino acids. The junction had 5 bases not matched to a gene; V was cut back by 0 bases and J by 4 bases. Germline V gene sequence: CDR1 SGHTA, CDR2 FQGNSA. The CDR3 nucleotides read TGTGCCAGCAGCTTAGCGGCTAGCGGGAGGCAATACAATGAGCAGTTCTTC. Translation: CASSLAASGRQYNEQFF.

CDR3 coding DNA: TGTGCCAGCAGCCCATGGACAGGGTTCAGCTACAATGAGCAGTTCTTC. Protein: CASSPWTGFSYNEQFF. The chain joins TRBV11-2 to TRBJ2-1; 8 bases are shared with TRBD1. CDR1 and CDR2 (germline): SGHAT, FQNNGV. The CDR3 extends over 16 amino acids. V was clipped by 5 bases and J by 3 bases; unmatched bases: 9.

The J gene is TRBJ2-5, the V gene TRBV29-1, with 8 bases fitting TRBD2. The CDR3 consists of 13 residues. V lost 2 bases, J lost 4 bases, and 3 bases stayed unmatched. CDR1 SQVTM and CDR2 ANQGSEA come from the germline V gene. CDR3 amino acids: CSVETGGVETQYF. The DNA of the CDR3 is TGCAGCGTTGAAACGGGGGGGGTAGAGACCCAGTACTTC.

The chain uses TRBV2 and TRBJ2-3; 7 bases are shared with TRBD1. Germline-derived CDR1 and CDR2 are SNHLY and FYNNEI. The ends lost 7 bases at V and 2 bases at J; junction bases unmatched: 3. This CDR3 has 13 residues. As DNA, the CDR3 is TGTGCCAGCACCGAGGGGGCCACAGATACGCAGTATTTT. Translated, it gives CASTEGATDTQYF.

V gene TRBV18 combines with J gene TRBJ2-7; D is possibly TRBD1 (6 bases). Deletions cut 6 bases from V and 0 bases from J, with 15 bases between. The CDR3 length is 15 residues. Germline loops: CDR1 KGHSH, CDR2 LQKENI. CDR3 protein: CASSLPRGISYEQYF. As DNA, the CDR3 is TGTGCCAGCTCTCTCCCAAGGGGGATCTCCTACGAGCAGTACTTC.